This TCR beta chain was sequenced during a study of CXCR3-negative and CXCR3-positive naive CD8 T cells. Study as a whole: The total count of TRB reads reached around 140 million, and each library contributed about 1.5 +/- 0.3 million.

Each TRB cDNA library was prepared by 5' RACE (with UMI labels). TCRdb re-called the 5' RACE reads; every CDR3 protein appears as one record, without DNA. The specimen's table records roughly 130,000 distinct CDR3 sequences. Points from the study as a whole: Hydrophobicity of TRB CDR3s was greater in CXCR3-positive naive cells than in CXCR3-negative naive cells. Relative to memory CD8+ cells, whose diversity was much lower, both naive subsets had comparably high diversity. The naive subsets expressed comparable surface CD5, and the authors inferred TCR strength from TRB CDR3 properties.

Identification of naive CD8+ T cells rested on CD45RO-CCR7+CD27+CD95- status. Turning to this clonotype: What it binds is not known.

The CDR3 consists of 13 residues. CDR1 is SQVTM, CDR2 ANQGSEA, per germline. The sample comprised naive CXCR3+ CD8+ T cells from blood. Subset noted: CD45RO-CCR7+CD27+CD95- naive CD8+ T cells expressing CXCR3 (TNR3+). This TCR came from a human donor in good health. Some clones in this sample may be carry-over from other donors' samples. This chain links TRBV29-1 with TRBJ2-7; TCRdb calls TRBD1, which cannot be checked without DNA. The CDR3 spells CSRARTPLREQYF.